A selection of T cell receptor beta chains follows, all from one sample in a study of shared clonotypes between healthy human individuals. Sequencing used immunoSEQ multiplex PCR; TCRdb keeps in-frame clones, though not all of them. This table holds over 2 million clones, about 90% found once. The sequenced sample was naive CD4+ T cells from PBMCs. These receptors were obtained from a man aged 18 to 29 in good health. Some clones in this sample may be carry-over from other donors' samples. CDR3s leave out the opening cysteine and the closing phenylalanine or tryptophan. Each record gives: V gene, CDR3 length, J gene, CDR3 protein.

TRBV18	13	TRBJ1-4	ASSPRQGGNEKLF
TRBV7-2	13	TRBJ2-7	ASSLRGQPSYEQY
TRBV5-1	13	TRBJ2-2	ASSLSVGDTGELF
TRBV5-1	13	TRBJ1-1	ASSLDPGGRTEAF
TRBV11-3	11	TRBJ1-3	ASSASQGNTIY
TRBV28	12	TRBJ1-2	ASRSQGQPYGYT
TRBV28	14	TRBJ2-5	ASSLTSGRAGETQY
TRBV7-8	11	TRBJ2-1	ASSLAPSNEQF
TRBV5-8	15	TRBJ2-2	ASSLGTGGLYPGELF
TRBV6-1	12	TRBJ1-1	ASSENRGNTEAF
TRBV6-5	13	TRBJ2-2	ASSLGQGRAGELF
TRBV30	11	TRBJ2-7	AWSSGGPYEQY
TRBV14	12	TRBJ1-5	ASSQQGVNQPQH
TRBV5-4	11	TRBJ1-2	ASSIEANYGYT
TRBV28	12	TRBJ2-5	ASSQGQGRETQY
TRBV28	15	TRBJ2-7	ASSVSSGRASGHEQY
TRBV2	11	TRBJ2-2	ASNTGLYGELF
TRBV11-3	11	TRBJ2-1	ASGAREGNEQF